Detailed here is one T cell receptor (beta chain). No antigen is known for it. Base quality data are lacking; no much larger clone is found one base away. The data derive from a study of shared clonotypes between healthy human individuals (TCRdb year 2020). Study-level background: A couple of women and a few men aged 18 to 49 years were included in the cohort. For each donor, CD4 naive and CD4 memory were each run on three plates, CD8 naive on two plates, and CD8 memory on one plate. The study deeply sequenced blood TCR repertoires of several healthy adults to estimate repertoire size and the extent of clonotype sharing between individuals. Different laboratories and diverse techniques were used to prepare libraries and sequence TCR repertoires, to increase sequencing depth and limit assay-specific biases. Each donor's leukapheresis produced roughly between about 0.8 and 10 billion PBMCs. Summary of the overall study and its limitations: Naive subsets generally had larger estimated clonotype richness than memory subsets. Only blood was sampled, and tissue TCR repertoires likely differ from those in blood. About 5% of naive CD4, 3.5% of naive CD8, about 2.5% of memory CD4, and approximately 0.39% of memory CD8 clonotypes were shared across several donors. Because the study included a small number of donors, the genetic and exposure-history diversity represented was limited. Rarefaction of sorted-subset datasets indicated incomplete sequencing despite the large sequencing depth. Based on pairwise subsampling, the degree of clonotype sharing among donors was expected to be affected by sequencing depth. Higher generation probabilities were observed for clonotypes shared by all four sorted-subset donors than for non-shared clonotypes.

Healthy HIV-negative adults with no recently reported acute infections or vaccinations were included as donors. Only Caucasian adults living in Nashville, Tennessee, USA were represented among the donors. CD4+ T cells were enriched by magnetic negative selection, after which naive cells were positively selected on CD45RA and the negative fraction was taken as the memory subset. Blood was obtained by leukapheresis, after which PBMCs were separated by Ficoll-Histopaque density gradient centrifugation and cryopreserved in liquid nitrogen vapor phase. Analytical flow cytometry was used to check the purity and quantity of each magnetically sorted T cell population. Genomic DNA was isolated from every sorted fraction and measured by UV absorbance on a Nanodrop 2000c. Using the deep immunoSEQ assay, TCR CDR3 regions were amplified from genomic DNA by multiplex PCR. Genomic DNA extracted from each cell subset was distributed evenly over all wells of several immunoSEQ 96-well plates, and each plate served as one replicate. For sorted subsets, each replicate PCR was loaded with 200 ng genomic DNA, equivalent to some 31,000 T cell genomes. The purified libraries were quantified using a Qubit 3.0 fluorometer, sized with a Bioanalyzer 2100, and then quantified again using the KAPA Library Quantification kit. Each immunoSEQ 96-well plate was sequenced on its own single-read 150-cycle Illumina NextSeq 550 flow cell. In the original analysis: Because only junctional sequences without quality scores were contained in the immunoSEQ output, filtering matching that applied to full-length reads could not be performed. To assign V/J genes and CDR3, sequences were annotated against IMGT germline references using PyIR, a Python wrapper for IgBLAST v1.9. Any read was removed if the V/J assignment was weak (E-value above 1e-6), the CDR3 was missing, or the read contained stop codons, out-of-frame junctions, or ambiguous translated residues. V3J clonotypes were defined by identical inferred V gene, J gene, and CDR3 amino acid sequence. Percentage overlap between repertoires was calculated by dividing the number of shared unique clonotypes by the size of the smaller repertoire. Richness of each repertoire was evaluated using RTK rarefaction, the Chao1 estimator, and Recon v2.1 estimates of unobserved clonotypes. OLGA was used to compute generation probabilities for all TCRbeta clonotypes that the gDNA method yielded from a few donors. TCRdb limited this immuneACCESS table to in-frame rearrangements with V and J called. A share of clones is missing; checked studies link under half to unresolved V genes, and the rest is unexplained. V, J and clone size are taken as reported in that table, and D and trimming were inferred from the DNA itself. The sample profile shows around 2.5 million clones; approximately 93% of them were found once. Approximately 0.36% of the sample is held by the ten biggest clonotypes.

The clonotype originates from a man between 18 and 35 years old in good health. Some clones in this sample may be carry-over from other donors' samples. Sequenced input: naive CD4+ T cells from PBMCs. According to the study, the label for this sample's cell subset or site signals: CD45RA+ positively selected.

The CDR3 loop reads CASSRAGLAPGELFF. The nucleotide sequence reads TGCGCCAGCAGCCGGGCGGGACTAGCCCCCGGGGAGCTGTTTTTT. The chain links TRBV4-1 with TRBJ2-2, and TRBD2 aligns with 9 junction nucleotides. CDR1 MGHRA and CDR2 YSYEKL are derived from the germline V gene. Trimming takes 4 bases off V and 6 bases off J; junction bases not matched to a gene: 6. Including cysteine and phenylalanine, the CDR3 has 15 amino acids. Only the CDR3 portion is preserved as DNA: 45 bases, with reading frame beginning at the first base.